This TCR beta chain was obtained from a study of PD-L1 blockade in urothelial cancer. Across the study: About 90% of the roughly 30 patients were men who had bladder-origin urothelial cancer.

With V trimmed by 7 bases and J by 3 bases, 12 bases remained unmatched. CDR3 length: 15 residues. Per the germline V gene, CDR1 is SGHAT and CDR2 is FQNNGV. The sample's time point: pretreatment peripheral blood. Assay: immunoSEQ multiplex PCR; the TCRdb copy retains only in-frame clones and omits some. The table lists 85,000 to 95,000 clones, 89% of them singletons. The starting material was PBMCs, obtained around atezolizumab (anti-PD-L1) treatment. The V gene is TRBV11-2, the J gene TRBJ2-7; 7 bases match TRBD1. This sequence was found in a woman aged 80 or over with urothelial cancer. The DNA of the CDR3 is TGTGCCAGCACCAAAACAGGGGAAGAGGGCTACGAGCAGTACTTC. Protein product: CASTKTGEEGYEQYF.